A selection of T cell receptor beta chains follows, all from one sample in a study of cytomegalovirus exposure and HLA in healthy donors. Assay used: immunoSEQ multiplex PCR; TCRdb lists only in-frame clones, some missing. Altogether 130,000 to 150,000 clones are present, 79% being singletons, with the ten largest covering 6.5% to 8%. Sequencing was performed on PBMCs. The receptors shown here come from a woman between 35 and 50 years old in good health and CMV-seropositive. Each CDR3 is given with its conserved first and last residue.

v_gene	j_gene	CDR3aa
TRBV5-5	TRBJ1-4	CASSLDRGANEKLFF
TRBV9	TRBJ2-1	CASSFSSGGAINEQFF
TRBV2	TRBJ2-5	CASNYRQETQYF
TRBV7-9	TRBJ2-7	CASSTDRTYEQYF
TRBV5-1	TRBJ1-3	CASSNPGTGNTIYF
TRBV13	TRBJ2-3	CASSISGGATDTQYF
TRBV28	TRBJ1-1	CASSTGYPEAFF
TRBV19	TRBJ1-2	CASSSGTADGYTF
TRBV5-4	TRBJ2-2	CASSPEDRATGELFF
TRBV5-6	TRBJ2-5	CASSRPVSGEQYF
TRBV5-1	TRBJ2-2	CASSWRTESTGELFF
TRBV2	TRBJ2-5	CASNNGGLETQYF
TRBV5-1	TRBJ1-4	CASSLGKGQGSEKLFF
TRBV4-1	TRBJ1-1	CASSQDQIMNTEAFF
TRBV5-4	TRBJ2-5	CASSLGQGQIFQETQYF
TRBV7-9	TRBJ2-3	CASSGSGDTQYF
TRBV5-1	TRBJ1-1	CASSKQTLEGTEAFF
TRBV7-6	TRBJ1-6	CASSLDQGVNSPLHF
TRBV18	TRBJ2-3	CASSSNRGRNTDTQYF
TRBV21-1	TRBJ2-1	CASTQTAGGPDNEQFF
TRBV7-2	TRBJ2-3	CASSMAPLQVSSTDTQYF
TRBV28	TRBJ1-2	CASNKQGQGYTF
TRBV4-1	TRBJ2-3	CASSPFERGSTDTQYF
TRBV6-1	TRBJ1-5	CASGGDGGVDPQHF
TRBV29-1	TRBJ2-7	CSVEVGGSYEQYF
TRBV11-2	TRBJ2-5	CASSLNPGINQETQYF
TRBV5-1	TRBJ1-1	CASSLDSRIGPEAFF
TRBV5-1	TRBJ2-5	CASSLSFETQYF
TRBV2	TRBJ2-1	CASSAREKGGEQFF
TRBV5-1	TRBJ1-1	CASRSTANTEAFF
TRBV15	TRBJ2-1	CATSRETGGFGEQFF
TRBV9	TRBJ1-1	CASSRHGNTEAFF
TRBV2	TRBJ1-2	CASSVAGDYGYTF
TRBV4-1	TRBJ1-6	CASSLTTVSNSPLHF
TRBV19	TRBJ2-1	CASSSRLAGITYNEQFF
TRBV28	TRBJ2-7	CASTPAGGNYEQYF
TRBV29-1	TRBJ1-1	CSVLDGSENTEAFF
TRBV7-3	TRBJ2-2	CASSRAGLNTGELFF
TRBV5-1	TRBJ1-1	CASRTGMNTEAFF
TRBV9	TRBJ2-1	CASSVAGANWGEQFF
TRBV2	.	CASSGLRGSEQYF
TRBV11-1	TRBJ1-1	CASRLGEYTEAFF
TRBV7-6	TRBJ2-1	CASSHGGGVGQFF
TRBV2	TRBJ2-5	CASTRESTGPQETQYF
TRBV7-9	TRBJ2-7	CSSSLTSEQYF
TRBV9	TRBJ2-3	CASSLGLLSTDTQYF
TRBV7-6	TRBJ1-1	CASSPQGVGTEAFF
TRBV7-2	TRBJ2-5	CASRPGLQETQYF
TRBV21-1	TRBJ1-3	CASSNGKGFGQVFSGNTIYF
TRBV9	TRBJ2-3	CASRDTQGDTQYF
TRBV20-1	TRBJ1-1	CSARDVTEAFF
TRBV11-2	.	CASSLDLGQAPYEQYF
TRBV2	TRBJ2-3	CASSEQAYGQYF
TRBV7-2	TRBJ1-1	CASSLKGGGGREWAFF
TRBV28	TRBJ1-5	CASSLYLAGNQPQHF